A selection of T cell receptor beta chains follows, all from one sample in a study of early T cells in non-severe SARS-CoV-2 infection. One entry per CDR3 protein results from TCRdb running MiXCR on the 5' RACE reads. The sample lists over 35,000 distinct CDR3 sequences, roughly 6% occurring once. The sample here was whole blood, taken at baseline. These TCRs come from an adult who was a healthcare worker with PCR-confirmed SARS-CoV-2 infection or an uninfected control (not recorded which). Each CDR3 is given with its conserved first and last residue. Fields, in order: clone size, J gene, D gene, V gene, CDR3 DNA, CDR3 protein. A D gene is named only where the DNA matches it firmly. Some rows have no size entry. The others give once, few or many, or a class for an expanded clone.

>many|TRBJ1-1|NA|TRBV2
TGTGCCAGCATATGGCAGGGTGGCACTGAAGCTTTCTTT
CASIWQGGTEAFF
>many|TRBJ2-1|TRBD2|TRBV24-1
TGTGCCACCAGTGGAGGACTAGCCAATGAGCAGTTCTTC
CATSGGLANEQFF
>many|TRBJ1-1|NA|TRBV29-1
TGCAGCGCGTCGAACACTGAAGCTTTCTTT
CSASNTEAFF
>many|TRBJ2-7|TRBD1|TRBV4-1
TGCGCCAGCAGCCAAGATGAGACAGGGTGGTACGAGCAGTACTTC
CASSQDETGWYEQYF
>NA|TRBJ1-3|NA|TRBV6-2/TRBV6-3
TGTGCCAGCAGTTACTCGAGACCGACCAGCGATGGAAACACCATATATTTT
CASSYSRPTSDGNTIYF
>many|TRBJ1-2|TRBD1|TRBV19
TGTGCCAGTAGTATATCGACAGGGGGCTATGGCTACACCTTC
CASSISTGGYGYTF
>many|TRBJ1-2|NA|TRBV12-3/TRBV12-4
TGTGCCAGCAGTTCGCCGGACAGCTATGGCTACACCTTC
CASSSPDSYGYTF
>few|TRBJ2-4|TRBD1|TRBV20-1
TGCAGTGCTGGGGGACAGTACGGCAAAAACATTCAGTACTTC
CSAGGQYGKNIQYF
>many|TRBJ1-5|NA|TRBV2
TGTGCCAGCAACAGGGGCAATCAGCCCCAGCATTTT
CASNRGNQPQHF
>many|TRBJ2-5|TRBD2|TRBV6-5
TGTGCCAGCAGTTCGGGACTAGCGGTAGAGACCCAGTACTTC
CASSSGLAVETQYF
>many|TRBJ2-2|TRBD2|TRBV12-3/TRBV12-4
TGTGCCAGCAGTTTGAGGGGGACTAGCGGGAGTACCGGGGAGCTGTTTTTT
CASSLRGTSGSTGELFF
>many|TRBJ2-5|TRBD2|TRBV12-3/TRBV12-4
TGTGCCAGCAGTTTAGGGGCAGCGGGGGCCACTCAAGAGACCCAGTACTTC
CASSLGAAGATQETQYF
>NA|TRBJ1-1|NA|TRBV10-3
TGTGCCATCAGGACTAACACTGAAGCTTTCTTT
CAIRTNTEAFF
>many|TRBJ1-1|NA|TRBV6-1
TGTGCCAGCAGGGCCCGTGAAGCTTTCTTT
CASRAREAFF
>many|TRBJ2-1|NA|TRBV7-3
TGTGCCAGCAGCTTAACCGGACTCAATGAGCAGTTCTTC
CASSLTGLNEQFF
>many|TRBJ2-2|NA|TRBV7-9
TGTGCCAGCAGCTTCGGCACCGGGGAGCTGTTTTTT
CASSFGTGELFF
>many|TRBJ1-2|TRBD1|TRBV5-1
TGCGCCAGCAGCTCGCCGGAGGGGGCCCGTGGCTACACCTTC
CASSSPEGARGYTF
>NA|TRBJ1-2|TRBD1|TRBV6-1
TGTGCCAGCAGTGAATTGGGACAGGGGGCCTATGGCTACACCTTC
CASSELGQGAYGYTF
>few|TRBJ1-5|NA|TRBV7-9
TGTGCCAGCAGCTTAGTTCCCTATCAGCCCCAGCATTTT
CASSLVPYQPQHF
>few|TRBJ1-2|NA|TRBV12-3/TRBV12-4
TGTGCCAGCAGTTTAGAGAGCAGCTACACCTTC
CASSLESSYTF
>many|TRBJ1-5|TRBD1|TRBV28
TGTGCCAGCAGTTTAGGTGTGACAGGGAATCAGCCCCAGCATTTT
CASSLGVTGNQPQHF
>NA|TRBJ2-3|NA|TRBV24-1
TGTGCCACCAGTGATTTTGGGGTAGGACGGAACACAGATACGCAGTATTTT
CATSDFGVGRNTDTQYF
>NA|TRBJ1-4|TRBD1|TRBV12-3/TRBV12-4
TGTGCCAGCAGCCCCGGACAGGCTAATGAAAAACTGTTTTTT
CASSPGQANEKLFF
>few|TRBJ2-1|NA|TRBV2
TGTGCCAGCAGTGCAAGGGTGAGCTACAATGAGCAGTTCTTC
CASSARVSYNEQFF
>few|TRBJ1-6|NA|TRBV4-2
TGTGCCAGCAGCCAAGATTTCCCGAGCTCCTATAATTCACCCCTCCACTTT
CASSQDFPSSYNSPLHF
>NA|TRBJ2-7|NA|TRBV18
TGTGCCAGCTCACCACTGGACCGAAGCTCCTACGAGCAGTACTTC
CASSPLDRSSYEQYF
>few|TRBJ2-3|TRBD2|TRBV12-3/TRBV12-4
TGTGCCAGCAGTTATGGCGGGGGGGTCACAGATACGCAGTATTTT
CASSYGGGVTDTQYF
>NA|TRBJ2-7|NA|TRBV7-2
TGTGCCAGCAGCTTATCCCCAGGGTCGATCTACGAGCAGTACTTC
CASSLSPGSIYEQYF
>NA|TRBJ2-3|TRBD2|TRBV7-2
TGTGCCAGCAGCTTACGACTAGCGCCGACAGATACGCAGTATTTT
CASSLRLAPTDTQYF
>many|TRBJ2-7|TRBD1|TRBV5-1
TGCGCCAGCAGGGGGGACAGGGGACCCTACGAGCAGTACTTC
CASRGDRGPYEQYF
>many|TRBJ1-1|NA|TRBV6-5
TGTGCCAGCAGTTTGGCAGGGACTGAAGCTTTCTTT
CASSLAGTEAFF
>NA|TRBJ2-3|NA|TRBV20-1
TGCAGTGCCAACCCGAGGAGAGATACGCAGTATTTT
CSANPRRDTQYF
>once|TRBJ2-5|NA|TRBV12-3/TRBV12-4
TGTGCCAGCAGTTTGAGCCGGGACAGCGTCGGACTAAGGGAGACCCAGTACTTC
CASSLSRDSVGLRETQYF
>NA|TRBJ1-1|NA|TRBV7-9
TGTGCCAGCAGCTTAGGGAAACCTGAAGCTTTCTTT
CASSLGKPEAFF
>NA|TRBJ2-3|NA|TRBV6-2/TRBV6-3
TGTGCCGCCTCGGTAGCACTGGGAGATACGCAGTATTTT
CAASVALGDTQYF
>many|TRBJ2-1|NA|TRBV11-3
TGTGCCAGCAGCCTAGGACATTTTAGCTCCTACAATGAGCAGTTCTTC
CASSLGHFSSYNEQFF
>NA|TRBJ2-7|NA|TRBV10-2
TGCGCCAGCAGTGGTGGGGGTCCCTACGAGCAGTACTTC
CASSGGGPYEQYF
>many|TRBJ1-1|NA|TRBV7-9
TGTGCCAGCAGCTTATACAGGAACACTGAAGCTTTCTTT
CASSLYRNTEAFF
>few|TRBJ2-2|NA|TRBV12-3/TRBV12-4
TGTGCCAGCAGCCCCCCCGGAGCCGGGGAGCTGTTTTTT
CASSPPGAGELFF
>NA|TRBJ1-1|NA|TRBV5-5
TGTGCCAGCAGCTTGGGAATGGACACTGAAGCTTTCTTT
CASSLGMDTEAFF
>NA|TRBJ1-5|NA|TRBV20-1
TGCAGTGCTAGTGACCAGATCAATCAGCCCCAGCATTTT
CSASDQINQPQHF
>NA|TRBJ2-1|NA|TRBV7-2
TGTGCCAGCAGCCTCATAGACTCCTACAATGAGCAGTTCTTC
CASSLIDSYNEQFF
>NA|TRBJ1-6|TRBD1|TRBV11-2
TGTGCCAGCAGCCAATTGACAGGGTTGACTGGATCACCCCTCCACTTT
CASSQLTGLTGSPLHF
>many|TRBJ2-7|TRBD1|TRBV19
TGTGCCAGCCAAATGACAGGGGGCATTTACGAGCAGTACTTC
CASQMTGGIYEQYF
>few|TRBJ2-3|NA|TRBV3-1
TGTGCCAGCAGCCCCTCGGGTGAATATACAGATACGCAGTATTTT
CASSPSGEYTDTQYF
>few|TRBJ1-5|NA|TRBV6-5
TGTGCCAGCAGGACAGCGGAAAGCAATCAGCCCCAGCATTTT
CASRTAESNQPQHF
>few|TRBJ1-2|NA|TRBV3-1
TGTGCCAGCAGCCAAGATACAGCGGGCTATGGCTACACCTTC
CASSQDTAGYGYTF
>NA|TRBJ2-7|TRBD1|TRBV28
TGTGCCAGCAGTACGACAGGGTGGGGAAACGAGCAGTACTTC
CASSTTGWGNEQYF
>NA|TRBJ2-2|NA|TRBV6-1
TGTGCCAGCACCAGATCTACCCTAATGAACACCGGGGAGCTGTTTTTT
CASTRSTLMNTGELFF
>NA|TRBJ1-1|NA|TRBV20-1
TGCAGTGCTGGCCTAGGACTGCGGAACACTGAAGCTTTCTTT
CSAGLGLRNTEAFF
>many|TRBJ1-2|NA|TRBV5-5
TGTGCCAGCAGCTCCGACAGTAACTATGGCTACACCTTC
CASSSDSNYGYTF
>few|TRBJ2-5|NA|TRBV5-4
TGTGCCAGCAGCTTGGACCGGAAAGAGACCCAGTACTTC
CASSLDRKETQYF
>NA|TRBJ2-3|NA|TRBV28
TGTGCCAGCAGTATGACAGGAGGAGATACGCAGTATTTT
CASSMTGGDTQYF
>many|TRBJ2-3|TRBD2|TRBV12-5
TGTGCTAGTGGTTTGGTACTAGCGGGCGACACAGATACGCAGTATTTT
CASGLVLAGDTDTQYF
>NA|TRBJ1-1|NA|TRBV27
TGTGCCAGCAGAAGGGGGGGGAACACTGAAGCTTTCTTT
CASRRGGNTEAFF
>few|TRBJ1-4|TRBD1|TRBV20-1
TGCAGTGCTAGAGACAACAGGGGAGGGGAAAAACTGTTTTTT
CSARDNRGGEKLFF